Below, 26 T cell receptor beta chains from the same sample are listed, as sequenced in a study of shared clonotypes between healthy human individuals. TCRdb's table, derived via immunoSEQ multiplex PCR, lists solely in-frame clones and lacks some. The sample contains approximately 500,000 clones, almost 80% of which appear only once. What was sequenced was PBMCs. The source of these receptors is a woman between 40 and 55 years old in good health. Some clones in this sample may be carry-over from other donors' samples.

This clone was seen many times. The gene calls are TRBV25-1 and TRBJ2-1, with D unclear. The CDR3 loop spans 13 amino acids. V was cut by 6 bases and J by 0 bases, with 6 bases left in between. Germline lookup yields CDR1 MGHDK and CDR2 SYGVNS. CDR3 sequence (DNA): TGTGCCAGCAGACTGAGCTCCTACAATGAGCAGTTCTTC. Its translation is CASRLSSYNEQFF.

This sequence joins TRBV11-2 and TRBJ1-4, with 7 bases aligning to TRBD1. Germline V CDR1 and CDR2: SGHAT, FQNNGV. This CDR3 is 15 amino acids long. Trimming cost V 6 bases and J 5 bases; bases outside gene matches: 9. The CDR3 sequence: CASRLRSGGNEKLFF. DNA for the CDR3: TGTGCCAGCAGGTTACGTTCAGGGGGGAATGAAAAACTGTTTTTT.

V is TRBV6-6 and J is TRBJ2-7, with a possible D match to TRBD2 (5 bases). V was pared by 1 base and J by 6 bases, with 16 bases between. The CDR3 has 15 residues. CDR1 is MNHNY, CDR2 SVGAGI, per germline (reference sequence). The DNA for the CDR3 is TGTGCCAGCAGTTACTTGCCGGGGTATTTGGGCGAGCAGTACTTC. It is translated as CASSYLPGYLGEQYF.

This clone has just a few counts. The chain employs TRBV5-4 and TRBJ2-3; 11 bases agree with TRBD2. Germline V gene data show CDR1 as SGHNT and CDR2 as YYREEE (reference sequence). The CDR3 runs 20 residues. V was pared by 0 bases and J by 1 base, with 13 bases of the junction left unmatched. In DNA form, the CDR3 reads TGTGCCAGCAGCTTGGAGGGACTAGCGGACAAGATCCACGGCACAGATACGCAGTATTTT. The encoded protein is CASSLEGLADKIHGTDTQYF.

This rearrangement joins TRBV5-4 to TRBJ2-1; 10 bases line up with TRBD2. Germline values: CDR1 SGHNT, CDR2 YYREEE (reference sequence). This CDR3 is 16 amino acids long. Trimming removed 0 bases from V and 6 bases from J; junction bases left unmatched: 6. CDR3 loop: CASSLVRSSGGNEQFF. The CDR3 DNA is TGTGCCAGCAGCTTGGTTCGCTCTAGCGGGGGCAATGAGCAGTTCTTC.

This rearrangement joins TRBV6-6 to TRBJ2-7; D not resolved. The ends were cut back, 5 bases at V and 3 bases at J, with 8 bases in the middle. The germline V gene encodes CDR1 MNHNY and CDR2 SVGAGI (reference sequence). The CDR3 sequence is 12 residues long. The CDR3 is CASSTSGYEQYF. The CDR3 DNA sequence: TGTGCCAGCAGTACCTCGGGCTACGAGCAGTACTTC.

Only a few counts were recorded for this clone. For the CDR3, the DNA is TGTGCCTGGAGTGTTAGGGAATACGAGCAGTACTTC. Encoded protein: CAWSVREYEQYF. The chain combines TRBV30 with TRBJ2-5; no clear D gene. Near its end, the DNA agrees better with TRBJ2-7, so the J call may be wrong. Germline CDR1 GTSNPN, CDR2 SVGIG (reference sequence). There are 12 residues in the CDR3.

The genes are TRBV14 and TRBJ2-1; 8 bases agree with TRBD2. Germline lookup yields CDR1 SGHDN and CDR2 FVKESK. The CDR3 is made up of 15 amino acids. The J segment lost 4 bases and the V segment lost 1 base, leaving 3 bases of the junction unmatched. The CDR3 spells CASSQVAGGYNEQFF. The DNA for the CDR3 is TGTGCCAGCAGCCAAGTTGCGGGGGGATACAATGAGCAGTTCTTC. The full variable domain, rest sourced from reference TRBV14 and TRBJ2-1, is EAGVTQFPSHSVIEKGQTVTLRCDPISGHDNLYWYRRVMGKEIKFLLHFVKESKQDESGMPNNRFLAERTGGTYSTLKVQPAELEDSGVYFCASSQVAGGYNEQFFGPGTRLTVL.

The CDR3 DNA reads as TGCAGCGTTGGTCAGGGTGGAAACACCATATATTTT. Translated: CSVGQGGNTIYF. This chain joins TRBV29-1 and TRBJ1-3, with D maybe TRBD1 (5 bases). There are 12 residues in the CDR3. V dropped 4 bases and J dropped 3 bases, with 7 bases sitting between them. CDR1 is SQVTM and CDR2 is ANQGSEA in the germline V gene.

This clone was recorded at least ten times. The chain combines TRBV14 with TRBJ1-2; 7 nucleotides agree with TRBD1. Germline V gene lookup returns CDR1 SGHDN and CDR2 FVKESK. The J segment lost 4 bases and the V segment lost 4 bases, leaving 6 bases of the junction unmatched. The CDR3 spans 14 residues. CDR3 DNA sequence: TGTGCCAGCAGCCGAGCCGGGACAGCCTATGGCTACACCTTC. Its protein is CASSRAGTAYGYTF.

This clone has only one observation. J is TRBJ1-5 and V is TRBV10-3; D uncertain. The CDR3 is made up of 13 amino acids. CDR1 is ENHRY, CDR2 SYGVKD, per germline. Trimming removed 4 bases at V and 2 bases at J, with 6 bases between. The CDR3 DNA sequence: TGTGCCATCAGTGTGGGTGGCAATCAGCCCCAGCATTTT. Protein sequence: CAISVGGNQPQHF.

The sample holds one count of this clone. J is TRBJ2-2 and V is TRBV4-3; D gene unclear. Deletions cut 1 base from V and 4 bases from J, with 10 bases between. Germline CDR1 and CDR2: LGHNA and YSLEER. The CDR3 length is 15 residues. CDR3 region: CASSQALVGTGELFF. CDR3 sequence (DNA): TGCGCCAGCAGCCAAGCCCTTGTTGGCACCGGGGAGCTGTTTTTT.

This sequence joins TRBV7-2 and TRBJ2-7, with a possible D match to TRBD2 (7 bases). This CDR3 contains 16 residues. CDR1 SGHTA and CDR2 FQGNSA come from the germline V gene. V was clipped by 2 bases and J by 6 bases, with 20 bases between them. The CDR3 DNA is TGTGCCAGCAGCTTACTGGTCGGGGGGCGAGGTCGCGAGCAGTACTTC. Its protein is CASSLLVGGRGREQYF.

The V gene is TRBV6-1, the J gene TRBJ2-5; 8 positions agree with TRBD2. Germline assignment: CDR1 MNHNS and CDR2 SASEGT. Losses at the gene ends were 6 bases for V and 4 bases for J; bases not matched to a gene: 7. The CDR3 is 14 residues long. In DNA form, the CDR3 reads TGTGCCAGCAGCGGGGGGGGTTTGGGAGAGACCCAGTACTTC. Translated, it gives CASSGGGLGETQYF.

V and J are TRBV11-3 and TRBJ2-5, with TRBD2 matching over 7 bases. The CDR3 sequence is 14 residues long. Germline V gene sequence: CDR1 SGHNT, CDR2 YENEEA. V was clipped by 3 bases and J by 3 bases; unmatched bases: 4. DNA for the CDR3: TGTGCCAGCAGCTTGGGTCTAGCGGAAGAGACCCAGTACTTC. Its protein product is CASSLGLAEETQYF.

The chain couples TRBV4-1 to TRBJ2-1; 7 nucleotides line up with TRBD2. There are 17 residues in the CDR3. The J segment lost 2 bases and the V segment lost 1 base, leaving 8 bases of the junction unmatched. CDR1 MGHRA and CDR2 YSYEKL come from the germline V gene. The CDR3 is CASSQALASGPYNEQFF. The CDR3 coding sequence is TGCGCCAGCAGCCAAGCTTTAGCTAGCGGTCCCTACAATGAGCAGTTCTTC.

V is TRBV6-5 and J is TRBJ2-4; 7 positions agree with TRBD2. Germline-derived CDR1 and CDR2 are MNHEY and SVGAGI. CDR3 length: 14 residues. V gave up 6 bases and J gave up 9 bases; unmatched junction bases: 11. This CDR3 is CASSSRGTKGIQYF. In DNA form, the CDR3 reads TGTGCCAGCAGCTCTCGGGGGACTAAAGGCATTCAGTACTTC.

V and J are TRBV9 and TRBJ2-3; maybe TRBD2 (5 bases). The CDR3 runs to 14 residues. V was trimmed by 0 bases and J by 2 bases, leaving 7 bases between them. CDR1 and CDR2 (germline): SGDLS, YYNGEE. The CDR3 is CASSVGRATDTQYF. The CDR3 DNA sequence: TGTGCCAGCAGCGTAGGGCGGGCCACAGATACGCAGTATTTT.

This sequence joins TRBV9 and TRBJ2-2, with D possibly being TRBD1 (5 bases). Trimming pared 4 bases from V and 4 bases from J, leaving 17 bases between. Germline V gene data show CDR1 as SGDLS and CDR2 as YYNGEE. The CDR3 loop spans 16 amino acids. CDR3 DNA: TGTGCCAGCAGCCCTCGGACAAGAATGGGCACCGGGGAGCTGTTTTTT. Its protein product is CASSPRTRMGTGELFF.

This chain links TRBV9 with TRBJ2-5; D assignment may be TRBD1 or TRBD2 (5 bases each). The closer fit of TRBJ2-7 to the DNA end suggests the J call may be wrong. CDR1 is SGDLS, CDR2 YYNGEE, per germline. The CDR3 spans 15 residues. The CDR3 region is CASSAAGTDSYEQYF. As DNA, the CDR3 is TGTGCCAGCAGCGCGGCCGGGACGGATAGCTACGAGCAGTACTTC.

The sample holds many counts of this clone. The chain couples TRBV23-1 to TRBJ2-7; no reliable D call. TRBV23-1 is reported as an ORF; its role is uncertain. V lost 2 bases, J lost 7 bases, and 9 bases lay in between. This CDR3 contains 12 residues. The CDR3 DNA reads TGCGCCAGCAGTCAAGATGAGGCGGAGCAGTACTTC. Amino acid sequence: CASSQDEAEQYF.

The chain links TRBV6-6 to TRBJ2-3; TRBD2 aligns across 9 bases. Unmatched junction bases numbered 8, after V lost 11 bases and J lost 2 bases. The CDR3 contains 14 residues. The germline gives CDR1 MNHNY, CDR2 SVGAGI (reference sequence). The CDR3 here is CAVRAGGDTDTQYF. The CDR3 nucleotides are TGTGCCGTTAGGGCGGGAGGGGACACAGATACGCAGTATTTT.

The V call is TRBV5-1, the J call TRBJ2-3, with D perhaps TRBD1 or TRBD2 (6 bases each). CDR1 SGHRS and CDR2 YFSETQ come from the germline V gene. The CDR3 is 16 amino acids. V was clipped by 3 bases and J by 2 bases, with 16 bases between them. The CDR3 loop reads CASSSAGRGDTDTQYF. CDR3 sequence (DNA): TGCGCCAGCAGCTCGGCGGGAAGGGGGGACACAGATACGCAGTATTTT.

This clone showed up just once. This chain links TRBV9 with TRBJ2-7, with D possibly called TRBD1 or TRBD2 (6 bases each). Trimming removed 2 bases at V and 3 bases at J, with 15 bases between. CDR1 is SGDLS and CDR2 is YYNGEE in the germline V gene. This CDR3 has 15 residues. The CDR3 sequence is CASSVGGTPNYEQYF. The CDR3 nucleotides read TGTGCCAGCAGCGTCGGCGGGACACCGAACTACGAGCAGTACTTC.

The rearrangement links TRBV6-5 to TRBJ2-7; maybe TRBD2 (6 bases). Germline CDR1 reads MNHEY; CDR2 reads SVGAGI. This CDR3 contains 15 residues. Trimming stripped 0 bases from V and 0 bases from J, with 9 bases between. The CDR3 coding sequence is TGTGCCAGCAGTTACTCGCTAGCGTACTCCTACGAGCAGTACTTC. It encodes CASSYSLAYSYEQYF.

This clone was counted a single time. The CDR3 spells CASSLSSGRAKYEQYF. CDR3 nucleotide sequence: TGTGCCAGCAGCTTGAGTAGCGGGAGGGCCAAGTACGAGCAGTACTTC. This chain links TRBV7-9 with TRBJ2-7; 11 bases map to TRBD2. The J segment lost 4 bases and the V segment lost 3 bases, leaving 8 bases of the junction unmatched. There are 16 residues in the CDR3. Germline lookup yields CDR1 SEHNR and CDR2 FQNEAQ (reference sequence).